The subject of this entry is one T cell receptor (beta chain). V was pared by 2 bases and J by 1 base, with 18 bases between. Germline V CDR1 and CDR2: MNHNS, SASEGT. This CDR3 spans 18 amino acids. This record belongs to a study of radiation and T cells in renal cell carcinoma. On the study more broadly: Nephrectomy followed 15 Gy stereotactic body radiation by 4 weeks.

Documented time point: baseline pretreatment blood. Treatment meaning: 15 Gy SBRT to primary tumor, nephrectomy 4 weeks later. Method: immunoSEQ multiplex PCR; TCRdb's copy keeps in-frame clones and lacks some. This repertoire shows about 150,000 clones, about nine tenths found once; its top ten account for 3.5% to 5%. The sequence derives from a woman aged 70-85 years with renal cell carcinoma. The specimen comprised blood, sampled from a patient whose treatment included radiotherapy and nephrectomy. The chain has TRBV6-1 and TRBJ2-4; D perhaps matches TRBD1 (6 bases). The CDR3, as DNA: TGTGCCAGCAGTGAATTTGGACGACAGGTTGAGGCCAAAAACATTCAGTACTTC. Amino acids: CASSEFGRQVEAKNIQYF.